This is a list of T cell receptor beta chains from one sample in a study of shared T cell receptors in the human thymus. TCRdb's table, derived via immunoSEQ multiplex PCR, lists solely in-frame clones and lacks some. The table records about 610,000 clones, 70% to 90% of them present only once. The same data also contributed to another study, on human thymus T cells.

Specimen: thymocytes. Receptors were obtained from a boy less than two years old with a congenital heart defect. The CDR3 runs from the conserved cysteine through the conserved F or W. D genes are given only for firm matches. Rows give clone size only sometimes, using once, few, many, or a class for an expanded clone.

CASSRPRGEGGGTGELFF	TGTGCCAGTAGTAGACCCCGCGGGGAGGGCGGGGGCACCGGGGAGCTGTTTTTT	TRBV19	TRBJ2-2	NA	TRBD2
CASSQTISSYNEQFF	TGTGCCAGCTCGCAGACTATAAGCTCCTACAATGAGCAGTTCTTC	TRBV18	TRBJ2-1	NA	NA
CASRPPAPDPEGTDTQYF	TGTGCCAGCCGCCCACCCGCCCCCGACCCGGAGGGCACAGATACGCAGTATTTT	TRBV28	TRBJ2-3	NA	NA
CSVRLTGELFF	TGCAGCGTTCGGTTAACCGGGGAGCTGTTTTTT	TRBV29-1	TRBJ2-2	NA	NA
CASSQEVASGFNTQYF	TGTGCCAGCAGCCAAGAGGTGGCTAGCGGGTTTAATACGCAGTATTTT	TRBV4-2	TRBJ2-3	NA	TRBD2
CASSHRDRGREQYF	TGTGCCAGCAGCCACCGGGACAGGGGGCGAGAGCAGTACTTC	TRBV28	TRBJ2-7	NA	TRBD1
CASSLSSRQGDTGELFF	TGTGCCAGCAGCTTATCTAGTAGACAGGGGGACACCGGGGAGCTGTTTTTT	TRBV13	TRBJ2-2	NA	TRBD1
CASSIGGLALAGPSHEQYF	TGTGCCAGTAGTATAGGGGGTTTGGCCCTAGCGGGACCCAGCCACGAGCAGTACTTC	TRBV19	TRBJ2-7	NA	TRBD2
CAWSNLGGTGQETQYF	TGTGCCTGGAGTAATTTGGGTGGGACAGGCCAAGAGACCCAGTACTTC	TRBV30	TRBJ2-5	NA	TRBD1
CASSVVGLADNEQFF	TGTGCCAGCAGCGTAGTGGGCCTAGCGGACAATGAGCAGTTCTTC	TRBV9	TRBJ2-1	NA	TRBD2
CASSIRGGEYNEQFF	TGTGCCAGTAGTATAAGAGGCGGAGAATACAATGAGCAGTTCTTC	TRBV19	TRBJ2-1	once	NA
CASSPRLDEQFF	TGTGCCAGCAGCCCCCGTTTAGATGAGCAGTTCTTC	TRBV6-6	TRBJ2-1	once	NA
CATSRERGSWEQYF	TGTGCCACCAGCAGAGAGCGGGGCTCCTGGGAGCAGTACTTC	TRBV15	TRBJ2-7	NA	NA
CASSLAGKRNYGYTF	TGTGCCAGCAGCCTCGCAGGGAAAAGGAACTATGGCTACACCTTC	TRBV4-2	TRBJ1-2	NA	NA
CASSFAAGTSYEQYF	TGTGCCAGCAGCTTTGCAGCGGGAACGTCCTACGAGCAGTACTTC	TRBV11-3	TRBJ2-7	once	TRBD2
CARGFGEQYF	TGTGCCCGGGGTTTTGGTGAGCAGTACTTC	TRBV6-6	TRBJ2-7	NA	NA
CASSLGRGETQYF	TGTGCCAGCAGTTTGGGTAGGGGAGAGACCCAGTACTTC	TRBV28	TRBJ2-5	NA	NA
CASSLRSGYTF	TGTGCCAGCAGCTTGAGATCTGGCTACACCTTC	TRBV7-9	TRBJ1-2	NA	NA
CASSQDLSRELAEQYF	TGCGCCAGCAGCCAAGATCTCAGCAGGGAACTCGCCGAGCAGTACTTC	TRBV4-3	TRBJ2-7	NA	NA
CASSEGWDSLFVEQFF	TGTGCCAGCAGTGAAGGTTGGGACTCTTTATTTGTAGAGCAGTTCTTC	TRBV2	TRBJ2-1	NA	NA
CASSLVYTGRANVLTF	TGTGCCAGCAGCCTAGTGTATACAGGTAGGGCCAACGTCCTGACTTTC	TRBV7-9	TRBJ2-6	once	NA
CASSPRTSGRADTQYF	TGTGCCAGCAGTCCACGGACTAGCGGGAGGGCCGATACGCAGTATTTT	TRBV27	TRBJ2-3	NA	TRBD2
CASSVPPDPGTGENTGELFF	TGTGCCAGCAGCGTACCCCCTGACCCCGGGACAGGGGAAAACACCGGGGAGCTGTTTTTT	TRBV9	TRBJ2-2	NA	TRBD1
CASSQLAEQYF	TGTGCCAGCAGCCAACTGGCAGAGCAGTACTTC	TRBV14	TRBJ2-7	NA	NA
CASSPTLGYGGSHEQFF	TGTGCCAGCAGCCCTACCCTAGGATATGGCGGGAGTCATGAGCAGTTCTTC	TRBV7-4	TRBJ2-1	few	TRBD2
CAWSGGTLPTGANVLTF	TGTGCCTGGAGTGGGGGGACACTCCCCACTGGGGCCAACGTCCTGACTTTC	TRBV30	TRBJ2-6	NA	NA
CASSRLDPGELFF	TGTGCCAGCAGCCGTCTAGACCCCGGGGAGCTGTTTTTT	TRBV27	TRBJ2-2	NA	NA
CASSGTDILVGYF	TGTGCCAGCTCCGGGACTGACATTTTGGTTGGGTACTTC	TRBV27	TRBJ2-7	NA	NA
CASSRGLAGRRSYEQYF	TGTGCCAGCAGCCGGGGACTAGCGGGAAGAAGATCCTACGAGCAGTACTTC	TRBV14	TRBJ2-7	few	TRBD2
CASSLPRTGNPRGYTF	TGTGCCAGCAGCTTACCGCGGACAGGGAACCCCAGAGGCTACACCTTC	TRBV7-9	TRBJ1-2	NA	TRBD1
CASSRRQGNEKLFF	TGCGCCAGCAGCCGCAGACAGGGTAATGAAAAACTGTTTTTT	TRBV5-1	TRBJ1-4	NA	TRBD1
CASSQVGLAGGGAADTQYF	TGTGCCAGCAGCCAAGTCGGACTAGCGGGAGGGGGTGCAGCAGATACGCAGTATTTT	TRBV14	TRBJ2-3	NA	TRBD2
CASRTVPSTNEKLFF	TGTGCCAGCAGGACAGTCCCGTCAACTAATGAAAAACTGTTTTTT	TRBV6-6	TRBJ1-4	few	NA
CASSRGIPLGGYTF	TGTGCCAGTAGTCGAGGGATCCCTTTAGGTGGCTACACCTTC	TRBV19	TRBJ1-2	once	NA
CASSDRQGKSTEAFF	TGTGCCAGCAGTGATAGACAGGGGAAGAGCACTGAAGCTTTCTTT	TRBV6-1	TRBJ1-1	NA	TRBD1
CASSHGLAGTDTQYF	TGTGCCAGCAGCCACGGACTAGCGGGCACAGATACGCAGTATTTT	TRBV13	TRBJ2-3	NA	TRBD2
CASSYSGGMNTEAFF	TGTGCCAGCAGTTACTCTGGAGGCATGAACACTGAAGCTTTCTTT	TRBV6-5	TRBJ1-1	NA	NA
CASRGLAKVRSGANVLTF	TGTGCCAGCAGAGGACTAGCGAAGGTTCGGTCTGGGGCCAACGTCCTGACTTTC	TRBV13	TRBJ2-6	NA	TRBD2
CATLAGEAHGELFF	TGTGCCACCCTAGCGGGAGAGGCTCACGGGGAGCTGTTTTTT	TRBV7-9	TRBJ2-2	NA	TRBD2
CASGEQRQGTSSYNEQFF	TGTGCTAGTGGGGAACAACGACAGGGGACCAGCTCCTACAATGAGCAGTTCTTC	TRBV12-5	TRBJ2-1	NA	TRBD1
CASSLGDRVNGYTF	TGTGCCAGCAGCTTAGGAGACAGGGTAAATGGCTACACCTTC	TRBV7-9	TRBJ1-2	NA	TRBD1
CASSLSRTAGDTQYF	TGTGCCAGCAGCTTATCAAGGACAGCCGGAGATACGCAGTATTTT	TRBV11-2	TRBJ2-3	NA	NA
CASTGDDEQYF	TGTGCCAGCACAGGCGACGACGAGCAGTACTTC	TRBV10-3	TRBJ2-7	NA	NA